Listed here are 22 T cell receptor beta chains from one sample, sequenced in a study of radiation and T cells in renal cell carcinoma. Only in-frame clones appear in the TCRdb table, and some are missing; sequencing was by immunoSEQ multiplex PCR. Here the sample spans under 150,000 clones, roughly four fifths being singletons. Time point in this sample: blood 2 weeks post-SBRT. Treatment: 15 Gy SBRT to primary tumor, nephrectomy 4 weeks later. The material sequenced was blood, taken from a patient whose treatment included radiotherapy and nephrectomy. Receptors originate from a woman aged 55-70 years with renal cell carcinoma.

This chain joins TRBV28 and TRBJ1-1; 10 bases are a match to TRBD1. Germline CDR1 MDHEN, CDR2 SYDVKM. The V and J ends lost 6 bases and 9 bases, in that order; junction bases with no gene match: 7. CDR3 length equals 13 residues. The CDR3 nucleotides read TGTGCCAGCAGCCTGGGACAGGGGATGAAAGCTTTCTTT. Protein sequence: CASSLGQGMKAFF.

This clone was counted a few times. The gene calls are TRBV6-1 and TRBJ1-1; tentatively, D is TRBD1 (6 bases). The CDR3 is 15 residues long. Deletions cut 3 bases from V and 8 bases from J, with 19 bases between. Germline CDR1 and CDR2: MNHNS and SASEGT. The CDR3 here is CASSERRTGQQEAFF. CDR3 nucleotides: TGTGCCAGCAGTGAGCGAAGAACAGGGCAGCAAGAAGCTTTCTTT.

CDR3: CASSPRVAVTGGSYNEQFF. Written as DNA, the CDR3 is TGTGCCAGCTCACCACGAGTAGCGGTGACAGGAGGCTCCTACAATGAGCAGTTCTTC. The chain links TRBV18 to TRBJ2-1; D possibly matches TRBD1 or TRBD2 (6 bases each). The germline CDR1 and CDR2 sequences are KGHSH and LQKENI. V shed 1 base and J shed 0 bases, with 19 bases lying between them. This CDR3 comprises 19 residues.

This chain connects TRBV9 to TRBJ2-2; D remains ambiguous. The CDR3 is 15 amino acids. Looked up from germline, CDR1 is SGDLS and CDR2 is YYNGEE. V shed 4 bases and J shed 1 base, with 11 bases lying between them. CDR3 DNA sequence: TGTGCCAGCAGCCTCCGGCCCGTGAACACCGGGGAGCTGTTTTTT. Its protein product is CASSLRPVNTGELFF.

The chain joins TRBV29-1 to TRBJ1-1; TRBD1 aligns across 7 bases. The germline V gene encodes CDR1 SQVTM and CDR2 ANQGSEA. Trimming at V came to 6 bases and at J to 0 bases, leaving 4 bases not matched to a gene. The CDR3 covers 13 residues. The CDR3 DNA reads TGCAGCGTCGGGGACAGCATGAACACTGAAGCTTTCTTT. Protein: CSVGDSMNTEAFF.

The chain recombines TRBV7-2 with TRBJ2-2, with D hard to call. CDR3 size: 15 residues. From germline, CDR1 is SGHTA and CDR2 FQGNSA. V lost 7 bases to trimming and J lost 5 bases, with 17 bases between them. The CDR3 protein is CASTSRRATTGELFF. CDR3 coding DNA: TGTGCCAGCACCAGTCGGAGAGCAACGACCGGGGAGCTGTTTTTT.

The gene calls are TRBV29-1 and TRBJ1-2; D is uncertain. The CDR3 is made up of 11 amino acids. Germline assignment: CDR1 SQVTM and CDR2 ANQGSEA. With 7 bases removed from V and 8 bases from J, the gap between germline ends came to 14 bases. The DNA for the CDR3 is TGCAGCGGCCAACACACGGGGGGCTACACCTTC. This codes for CSGQHTGGYTF.

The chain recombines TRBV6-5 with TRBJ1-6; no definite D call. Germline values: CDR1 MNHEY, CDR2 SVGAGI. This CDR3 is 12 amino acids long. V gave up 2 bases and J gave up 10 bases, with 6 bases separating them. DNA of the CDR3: TGTGCCAGCAGTTACGGTCGGTCACCCCTCCACTTT. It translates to CASSYGRSPLHF.

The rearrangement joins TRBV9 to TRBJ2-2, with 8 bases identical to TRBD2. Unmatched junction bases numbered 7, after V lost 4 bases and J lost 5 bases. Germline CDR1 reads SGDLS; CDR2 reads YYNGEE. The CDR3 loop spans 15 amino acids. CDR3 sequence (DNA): TGTGCCAGCAGCACGGGACTAGGGGGGACCGGGGAGCTGTTTTTT. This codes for CASSTGLGGTGELFF.

The CDR3 nucleotides are TGTGCCAGCAGCTCTATGGGGCCTAGCGCAACAGATACGCAGTATTTT. Translation gives CASSSMGPSATDTQYF. The chain joins TRBV7-2 to TRBJ2-3, with D possibly TRBD2 on 6 matching bases. CDR1 and CDR2 from the germline V gene are SGHTA and FQGNSA. V lost 4 bases and J lost 3, with 17 bases in between. There are 16 residues in the CDR3.

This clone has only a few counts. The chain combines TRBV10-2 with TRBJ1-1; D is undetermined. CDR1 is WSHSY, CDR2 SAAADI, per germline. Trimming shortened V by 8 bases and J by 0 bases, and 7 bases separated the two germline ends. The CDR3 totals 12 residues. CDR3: CASGLLNTEAFF. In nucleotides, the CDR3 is TGCGCCAGCGGGTTATTGAACACTGAAGCTTTCTTT.

The CDR3 coding sequence is TGTGCCAGCAGCCTGGGGGCCAGGACAGAAGAGACCCAGTACTTC. It is translated as CASSLGARTEETQYF. The chain combines TRBV6-5 with TRBJ2-5; perhaps TRBD1 as D (6 bases). The CDR3 extends over 15 amino acids. Deletions cut 6 bases from V and 3 bases from J, with 17 bases between. Germline V CDR1 and CDR2: MNHEY, SVGAGI.

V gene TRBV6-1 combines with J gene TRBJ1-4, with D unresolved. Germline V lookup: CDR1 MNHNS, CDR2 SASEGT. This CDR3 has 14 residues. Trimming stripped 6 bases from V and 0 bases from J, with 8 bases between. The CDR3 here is CASRYTATNEKLFF. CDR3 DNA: TGTGCCAGCAGGTACACAGCAACTAATGAAAAACTGTTTTTT.

The DNA of the CDR3 is TGTGCCAGCAACCCAGGCCCCTATGGCTACACCTTC. Protein product: CASNPGPYGYTF. The chain uses TRBV2 and TRBJ1-2, with D unresolved. The germline V and J ends were trimmed by 7 bases and 4 bases, with 10 bases remaining between them. The CDR3 loop spans 12 amino acids. CDR1 is SNHLY, CDR2 FYNNEI, per germline.

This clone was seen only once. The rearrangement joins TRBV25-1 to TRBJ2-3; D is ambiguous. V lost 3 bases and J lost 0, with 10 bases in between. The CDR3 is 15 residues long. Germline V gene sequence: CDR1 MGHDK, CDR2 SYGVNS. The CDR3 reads CASSDGLLSTDTQYF. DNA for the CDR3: TGTGCCAGCAGTGACGGCCTTCTAAGCACAGATACGCAGTATTTT.

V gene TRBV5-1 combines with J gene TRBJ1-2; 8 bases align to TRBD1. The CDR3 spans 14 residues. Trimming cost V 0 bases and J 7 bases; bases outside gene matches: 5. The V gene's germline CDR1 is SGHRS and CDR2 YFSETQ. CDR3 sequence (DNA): TGCGCCAGCAGCTTGGTACAGGGGGGAAGTGGCTACACCTTC. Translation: CASSLVQGGSGYTF. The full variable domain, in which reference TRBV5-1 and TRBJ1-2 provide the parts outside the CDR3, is KAGVTQTPRYLIKTRGQQVTLSCSPISGHRSVSWYQQTPGQGLQFLFEYFSETQRNKGNFPGRFSGRQFSNSRSEMNVSTLELGDSALYLCASSLVQGGSGYTFGSGTRLTVV.

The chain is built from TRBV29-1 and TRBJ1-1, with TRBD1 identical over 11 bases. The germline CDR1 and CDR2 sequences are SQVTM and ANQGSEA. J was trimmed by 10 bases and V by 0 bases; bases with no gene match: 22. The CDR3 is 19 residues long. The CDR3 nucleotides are TGCAGCGTTGAAGATCTCGGGCGGACAGGGGGCGTTTGGAAGTTTAGAGCTTTCTTT. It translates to CSVEDLGRTGGVWKFRAFF.

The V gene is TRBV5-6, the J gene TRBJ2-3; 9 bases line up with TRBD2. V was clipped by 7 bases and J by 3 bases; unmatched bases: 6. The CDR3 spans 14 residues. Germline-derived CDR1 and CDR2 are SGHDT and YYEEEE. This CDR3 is CASHWAGGTDTQYF. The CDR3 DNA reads TGTGCCAGCCACTGGGCGGGAGGGACAGATACGCAGTATTTT.

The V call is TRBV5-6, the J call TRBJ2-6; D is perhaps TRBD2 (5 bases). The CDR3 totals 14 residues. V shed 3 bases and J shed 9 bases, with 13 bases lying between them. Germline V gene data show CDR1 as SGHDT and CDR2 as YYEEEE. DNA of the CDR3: TGTGCCAGCAGCTGGAGGCCGGATCACAACGTCCTGACTTTC. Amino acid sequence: CASSWRPDHNVLTF.

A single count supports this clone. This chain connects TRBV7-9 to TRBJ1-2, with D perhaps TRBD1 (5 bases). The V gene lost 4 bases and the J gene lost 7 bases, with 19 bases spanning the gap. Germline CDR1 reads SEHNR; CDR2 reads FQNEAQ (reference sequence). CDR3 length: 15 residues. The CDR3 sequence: CASSSGDPGAGGYTF. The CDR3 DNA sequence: TGTGCCAGCAGCTCTGGGGACCCGGGCGCGGGTGGCTACACCTTC.

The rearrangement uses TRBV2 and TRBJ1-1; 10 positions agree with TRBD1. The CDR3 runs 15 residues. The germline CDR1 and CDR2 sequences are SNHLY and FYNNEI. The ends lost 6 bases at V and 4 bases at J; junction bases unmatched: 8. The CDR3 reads CASRRQGASGTEAFF. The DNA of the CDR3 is TGTGCCAGCAGGAGACAGGGGGCAAGTGGCACTGAAGCTTTCTTT.

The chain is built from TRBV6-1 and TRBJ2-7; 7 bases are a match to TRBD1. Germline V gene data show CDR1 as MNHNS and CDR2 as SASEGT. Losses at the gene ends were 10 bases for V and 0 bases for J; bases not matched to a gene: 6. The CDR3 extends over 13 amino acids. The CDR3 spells CATQDRSSYEQYF. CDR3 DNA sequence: TGTGCCACCCAGGACAGGAGCTCCTACGAGCAGTACTTC.